The 10 T cell receptor beta chains given below trace back to one sample, sequenced in a study of blood T cell repertoires in COVID-19. The data were produced by immunoSEQ multiplex PCR, yet TCRdb's version contains in-frame clones alone and is incomplete. The table has under 350,000 clones, approximately 86% seen once; the top ten hold about 2.7%. Sample: PBMCs or T cells enriched from blood (not recorded which). These receptors all come from a woman aged 18-29 years who had recovered from COVID-19.

The chain employs TRBV25-1 and TRBJ1-2, with D unresolved. Germline CDR1 is MGHDK and CDR2 is SYGVNS. Trimming took 0 bases from V and 3 from J, leaving 11 bases between them. CDR3 length: 15 amino acids. The CDR3 loop reads CASSEYYPGDYGYTF. The CDR3, as DNA: TGTGCCAGCAGTGAATATTACCCAGGCGACTATGGCTACACCTTC.

This clone was observed a handful of times. This chain links TRBV7-2 with TRBJ2-1; tentatively, D is TRBD1 (6 bases). Trimming shortened V by 5 bases and J by 12 bases, and 20 bases separated the two germline ends. The CDR3 loop spans 14 amino acids. Germline CDR1 SGHTA, CDR2 FQGNSA. The chain's CDR3 is CASSRGSGVVGQFF. CDR3 sequence (DNA): TGTGCCAGCAGCAGGGGGAGCGGTGTTGTGGGGCAGTTCTTC. Based on the CDR3 plus reference TRBV7-2 and TRBJ2-1, the full variable domain is GAGVSQSPSNKVTEKGKDVELRCDPISGHTALYWYRQSLGQGLEFLIYFQGNSAPDKSGLPSDRFSAERTGGSVSTLTIQRTQQEDSAVYLCASSRGSGVVGQFFGPGTRLTVL.

The table lists this clone with a count of one. V usage is TRBV30 and J usage is TRBJ1-5; a weak D match, TRBD1 (5 bases). CDR1 is GTSNPN, CDR2 SVGIG, per germline (reference sequence). This CDR3 is 15 amino acids long. Trimming pared 0 bases from V and 9 bases from J, leaving 18 bases between. CDR3 protein: CAWSVLEGSGWPQHF. Here the CDR3 DNA reads TGTGCCTGGAGTGTACTGGAGGGGTCAGGTTGGCCCCAGCATTTT.

The chain employs TRBV10-3 and TRBJ1-2, with 8 bases that match TRBD1. Trimming took 7 bases from V and 0 from J; bases not matched to a gene: 7. The CDR3 is made up of 15 amino acids. Germline loops: CDR1 ENHRY, CDR2 SYGVKD. The CDR3 sequence is CAINHRGSANYGYTF. In nucleotides, the CDR3 is TGTGCCATCAACCACAGGGGGTCAGCTAACTATGGCTACACCTTC.

The J gene is TRBJ1-5, the V gene TRBV15; D perhaps matches TRBD1 (5 bases). This CDR3 region has 14 residues. CDR1 and CDR2 from the germline V gene are LNHNV and YYDKDF (reference sequence). With 2 bases removed from V and 3 bases from J, the gap between germline ends came to 8 bases. CDR3 protein: CATSRQGFNQPQHF. The CDR3 DNA is TGTGCCACCAGCAGACAGGGATTCAATCAGCCCCAGCATTTT.

Note on this clone: The same CDR3 can be traced to other DNA sequences in this sample. The V call is TRBV9, the J call TRBJ2-3, with D perhaps TRBD2 (5 bases). The germline V and J ends were trimmed by 1 base and 0 bases, with 6 bases remaining between them. The V gene's germline CDR1 is SGDLS and CDR2 YYNGEE. The CDR3 extends over 14 amino acids. The chain's CDR3 is CASSVSGSTDTQYF. The CDR3 nucleotides read TGTGCCAGCAGCGTAAGCGGAAGCACAGATACGCAGTATTTT.

CDR3 region: CASSQDGPRTGRYNYGYTF. In DNA, the CDR3 is TGCGCCAGCAGCCAAGACGGCCCCCGGACAGGTAGGTATAACTATGGCTACACCTTC. J is TRBJ1-2 and V is TRBV4-3; 7 nucleotides agree with TRBD1. The J segment lost 1 base and the V segment lost 0 bases, leaving 14 bases of the junction unmatched. Per germline, CDR1 LGHNA and CDR2 YSLEER. The CDR3 covers 19 residues.

The chain has TRBV10-3 and TRBJ1-4; TRBD1 aligns across 10 bases. The CDR3 loop spans 13 amino acids. V gave up 10 bases and J gave up 8 bases; unmatched junction bases: 7. Germline loops: CDR1 ENHRY, CDR2 SYGVKD. As DNA, the CDR3 is TGTGCCACCGGGGGGACAGGGGACGAAAAACTGTTTTTT. Protein sequence: CATGGTGDEKLFF.

The chain is built from TRBV15 and TRBJ2-1; 8 positions agree with TRBD1. The germline V gene encodes CDR1 LNHNV and CDR2 YYDKDF (reference sequence). The CDR3 loop spans 14 amino acids. Trimming removed 6 bases from V and 4 bases from J; junction bases left unmatched: 5. The CDR3 protein is CATSSDRGYNEQFF. In DNA form, the CDR3 reads TGTGCCACCAGTAGTGACAGGGGATACAATGAGCAGTTCTTC.

The rearrangement uses TRBV10-1 and TRBJ2-1, with 7 bases that match TRBD2. The CDR3 extends over 14 amino acids. V dropped 0 bases and J dropped 8; count of bases not matched to a gene: 4. From germline, CDR1 is WNHNN and CDR2 SYGVQD (reference sequence). The CDR3: CASSESPGRDEQFF. Here the CDR3 DNA reads TGCGCCAGCAGTGAGTCGCCAGGGAGGGATGAGCAGTTCTTC.